The T cell receptor (beta chain) described here comes from a study of T-cell reconstitution after alpha-beta-depleted transplantation in children. CDR1 is SGHAT, CDR2 FQNNGV, per germline. CDR3 length equals 16 residues. Trimming took off 2 bases at V and 4 bases at J, with 17 bases between the two ends. This clonotype was detected only a few times. Unique molecular identifiers were used in preparing the TCRbeta library. TCRdb redid the calling of the PCR reads with MiXCR, one entry per CDR3 protein. The table lists hundreds of thousands of distinct CDR3 sequences, about a sixth of them singletons, with roughly 27% in the top ten.

The receptor's source is a boy less than two years old who had a stem cell transplant for Wiskott-Aldrich syndrome, so the T cells may come from the graft donor. This specimen was PBMCs, mostly from graft donor cells, taken 360 days after TCRalphabeta/CD19-depleted stem cell transplant. The genes are TRBV11-2 and TRBJ2-5, with D uncertain. This chain's CDR3 is CASSLRSPLGGETQYF. Written as DNA, the CDR3 is TGTGCCAGCAGCTTACGTAGTCCACTCGGCGGAGAGACCCAGTACTTC.